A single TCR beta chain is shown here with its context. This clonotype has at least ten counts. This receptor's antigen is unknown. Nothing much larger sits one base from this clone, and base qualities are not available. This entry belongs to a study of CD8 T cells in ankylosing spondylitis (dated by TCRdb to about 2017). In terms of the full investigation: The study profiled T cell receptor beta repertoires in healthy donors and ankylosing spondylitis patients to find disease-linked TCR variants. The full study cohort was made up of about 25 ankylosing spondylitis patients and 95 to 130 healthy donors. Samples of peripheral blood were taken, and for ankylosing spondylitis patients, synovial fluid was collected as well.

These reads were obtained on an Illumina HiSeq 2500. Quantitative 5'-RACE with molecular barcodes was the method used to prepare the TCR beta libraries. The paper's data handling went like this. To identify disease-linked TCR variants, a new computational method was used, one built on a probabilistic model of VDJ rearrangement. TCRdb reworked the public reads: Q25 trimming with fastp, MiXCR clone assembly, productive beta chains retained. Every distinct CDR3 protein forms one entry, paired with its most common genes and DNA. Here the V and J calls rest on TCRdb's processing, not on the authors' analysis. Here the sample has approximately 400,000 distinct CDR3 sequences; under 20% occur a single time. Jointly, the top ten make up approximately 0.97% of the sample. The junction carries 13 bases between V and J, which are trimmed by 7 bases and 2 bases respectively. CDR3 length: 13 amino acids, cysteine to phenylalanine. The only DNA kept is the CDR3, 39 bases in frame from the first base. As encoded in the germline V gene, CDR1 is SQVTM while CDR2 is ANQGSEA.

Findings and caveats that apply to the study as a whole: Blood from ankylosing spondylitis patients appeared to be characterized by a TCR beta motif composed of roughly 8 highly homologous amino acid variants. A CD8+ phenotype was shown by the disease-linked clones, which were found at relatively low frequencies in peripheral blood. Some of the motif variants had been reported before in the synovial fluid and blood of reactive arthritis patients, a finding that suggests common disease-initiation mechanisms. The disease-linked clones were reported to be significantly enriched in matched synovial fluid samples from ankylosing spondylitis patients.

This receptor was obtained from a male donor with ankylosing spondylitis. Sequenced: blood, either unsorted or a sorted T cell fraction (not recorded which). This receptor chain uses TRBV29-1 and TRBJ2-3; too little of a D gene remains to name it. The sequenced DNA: TGCAGCGACCTCGAGACCAACACAGATACGCAGTATTTT. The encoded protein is CSDLETNTDTQYF.